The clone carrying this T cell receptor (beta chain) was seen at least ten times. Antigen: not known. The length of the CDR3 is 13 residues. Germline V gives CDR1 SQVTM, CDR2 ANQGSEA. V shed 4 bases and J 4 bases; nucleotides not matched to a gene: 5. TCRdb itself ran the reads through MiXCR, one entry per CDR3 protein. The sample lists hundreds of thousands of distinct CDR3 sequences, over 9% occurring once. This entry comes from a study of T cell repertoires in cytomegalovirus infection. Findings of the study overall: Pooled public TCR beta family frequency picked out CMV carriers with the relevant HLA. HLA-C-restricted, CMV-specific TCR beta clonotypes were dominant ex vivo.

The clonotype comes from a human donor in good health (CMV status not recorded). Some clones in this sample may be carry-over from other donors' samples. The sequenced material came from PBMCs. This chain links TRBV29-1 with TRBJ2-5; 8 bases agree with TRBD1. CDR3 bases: TGCAGCGTTGCAGGGGGCTTTGGAGAGACCCAGTACTTC. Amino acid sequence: CSVAGGFGETQYF.